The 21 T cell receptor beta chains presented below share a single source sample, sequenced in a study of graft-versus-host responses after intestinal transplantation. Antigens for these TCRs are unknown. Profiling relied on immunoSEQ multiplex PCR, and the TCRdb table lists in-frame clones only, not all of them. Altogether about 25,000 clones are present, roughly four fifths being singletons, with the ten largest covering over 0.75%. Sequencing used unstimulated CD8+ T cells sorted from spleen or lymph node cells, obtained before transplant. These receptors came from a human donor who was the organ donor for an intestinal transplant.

The DNA of the CDR3 is TGTGCCAGCAGCCAAGCTACAGGCTATGGCTACACCTTC. Its translation: CASSQATGYGYTF. The chain has TRBV14 and TRBJ1-2; D possibly corresponds to TRBD1 (5 bases). Germline V gene sequence: CDR1 SGHDN, CDR2 FVKESK. This CDR3 contains 13 residues. Trimming left V 1 base short and J 4 bases short, with 7 bases between.

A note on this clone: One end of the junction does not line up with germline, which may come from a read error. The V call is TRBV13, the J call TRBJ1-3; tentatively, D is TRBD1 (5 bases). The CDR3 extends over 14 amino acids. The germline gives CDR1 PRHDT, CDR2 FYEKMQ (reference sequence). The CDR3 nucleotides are TGTGCCAGCAGCTTATGGCAGGGAGGCCCGGGGGTACATTTT. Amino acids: CASSLWQGGPGVHF.

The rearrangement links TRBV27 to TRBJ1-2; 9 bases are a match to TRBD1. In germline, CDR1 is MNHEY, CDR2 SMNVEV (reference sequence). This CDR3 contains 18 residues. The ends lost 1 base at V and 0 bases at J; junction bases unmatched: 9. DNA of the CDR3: TGTGCCAGCAGTTTATTTCTCCCTCGACAGGGGGCTAACTATGGCTACACCTTC. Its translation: CASSLFLPRQGANYGYTF.

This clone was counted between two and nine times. The CDR3 DNA sequence: TGTGCCAGCAGCGCCGGGACCCAGGATGAGCAGTTCTTC. Its translation is CASSAGTQDEQFF. The chain employs TRBV9 and TRBJ2-1; tentatively, D is TRBD1 or TRBD2 (5 bases each). There are 13 residues in the CDR3. Trimming shortened V by 3 bases and J by 8 bases, and 12 bases separated the two germline ends. Germline V gives CDR1 SGDLS, CDR2 YYNGEE.

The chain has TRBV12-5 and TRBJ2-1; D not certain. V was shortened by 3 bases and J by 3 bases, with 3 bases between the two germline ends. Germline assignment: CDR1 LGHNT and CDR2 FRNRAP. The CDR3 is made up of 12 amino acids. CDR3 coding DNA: TGTGCTAGTGGTTTAGGCTACAATGAGCAGTTCTTC. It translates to CASGLGYNEQFF.

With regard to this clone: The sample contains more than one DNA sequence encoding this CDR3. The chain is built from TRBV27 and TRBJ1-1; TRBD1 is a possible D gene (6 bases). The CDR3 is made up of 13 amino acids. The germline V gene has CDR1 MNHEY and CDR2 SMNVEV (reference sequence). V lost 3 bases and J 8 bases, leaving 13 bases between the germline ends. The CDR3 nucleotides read TGTGCCAGCAGTTTTGCCATAGACAGGGAAGCTTTCTTT. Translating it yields CASSFAIDREAFF.

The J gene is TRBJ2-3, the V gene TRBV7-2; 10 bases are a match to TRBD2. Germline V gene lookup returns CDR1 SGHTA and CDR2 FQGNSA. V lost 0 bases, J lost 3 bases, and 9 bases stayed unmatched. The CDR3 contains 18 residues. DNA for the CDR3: TGTGCCAGCAGCTTAGCAGGGTCTAGCGGGAGCCAAACAGATACGCAGTATTTT. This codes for CASSLAGSSGSQTDTQYF. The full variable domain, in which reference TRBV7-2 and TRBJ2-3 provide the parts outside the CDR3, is GAGVSQSPSNKVTEKGKDVELRCDPISGHTALYWYRQSLGQGLEFLIYFQGNSAPDKSGLPSDRFSAERTGGSVSTLTIQRTQQEDSAVYLCASSLAGSSGSQTDTQYFGPGTRLTVL.

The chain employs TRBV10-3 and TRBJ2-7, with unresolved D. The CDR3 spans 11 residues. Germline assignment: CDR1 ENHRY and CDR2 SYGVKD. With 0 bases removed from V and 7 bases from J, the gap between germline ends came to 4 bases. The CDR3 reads CAISESREQYF. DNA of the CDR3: TGTGCCATCAGTGAGTCCAGGGAGCAGTACTTC.

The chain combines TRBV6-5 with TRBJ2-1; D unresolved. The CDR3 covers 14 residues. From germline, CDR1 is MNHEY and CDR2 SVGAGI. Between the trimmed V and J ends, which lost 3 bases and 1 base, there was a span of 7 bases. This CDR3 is CASSYIDSYNEQFF. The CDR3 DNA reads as TGTGCCAGCAGTTATATCGATTCCTACAATGAGCAGTTCTTC.

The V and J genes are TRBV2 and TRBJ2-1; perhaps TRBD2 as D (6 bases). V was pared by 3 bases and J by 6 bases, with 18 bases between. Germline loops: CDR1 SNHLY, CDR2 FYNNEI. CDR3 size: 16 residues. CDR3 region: CASSEGPGGFGNEQFF. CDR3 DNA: TGTGCCAGCAGTGAGGGACCCGGGGGATTTGGCAATGAGCAGTTCTTC.

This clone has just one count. CDR3 DNA sequence: TGTGCCATCAGTGAGTCAGGAGGGGGCGCGTACGAGCAGTACTTC. It codes for CAISESGGGAYEQYF. The V gene is TRBV10-3, the J gene TRBJ2-5, with D maybe TRBD1 (7 bases). The DNA end favors TRBJ2-7, so the J call may be wrong. The CDR3 has 15 residues. Germline CDR1 and CDR2: ENHRY and SYGVKD.

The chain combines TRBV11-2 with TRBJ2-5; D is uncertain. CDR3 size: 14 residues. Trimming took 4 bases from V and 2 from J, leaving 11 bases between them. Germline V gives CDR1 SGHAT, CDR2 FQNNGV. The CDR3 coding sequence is TGTGCCAGCAGCTGGCGGAACCGACAAGAGACCCAGTACTTC. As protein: CASSWRNRQETQYF. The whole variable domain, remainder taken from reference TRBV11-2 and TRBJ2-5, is EAGVAQSPRYKIIEKRQSVAFWCNPISGHATLYWYQQILGQGPKLLIQFQNNGVVDDSQLPKDRFSAERLKGVDSTLKIQPAKLEDSAVYLCASSWRNRQETQYFGPGTRLLVL.

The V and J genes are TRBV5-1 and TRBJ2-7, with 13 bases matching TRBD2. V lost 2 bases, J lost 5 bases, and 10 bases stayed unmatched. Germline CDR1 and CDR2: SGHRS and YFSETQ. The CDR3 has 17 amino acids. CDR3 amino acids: CASSFFSRTSGGDEQYF. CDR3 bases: TGCGCCAGCAGCTTCTTCTCCCGGACTAGCGGGGGCGACGAGCAGTACTTC.

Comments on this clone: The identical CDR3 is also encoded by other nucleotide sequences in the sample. The CDR3 region is CASGGGRDRGYEQYF. CDR3 nucleotide sequence: TGTGCCAGCGGGGGGGGCAGGGACCGTGGGTACGAGCAGTACTTC. V and J are TRBV2 and TRBJ2-7; D may be TRBD2 (7 bases). V was shortened by 8 bases and J by 4 bases, with 21 bases between the two germline ends. The CDR3 has 15 amino acids. CDR1 SNHLY and CDR2 FYNNEI come from the germline V gene. The full variable domain, in which reference TRBV2 and TRBJ2-7 provide the parts outside the CDR3, is EPEVTQTPSHQVTQMGQEVILRCVPISNHLYFYWYRQILGQKVEFLVSFYNNEISEKSEIFDDQFSVERPDGSNFTLKIRSTKLEDSAMYFCASGGGRDRGYEQYFGPGTRLTVT.

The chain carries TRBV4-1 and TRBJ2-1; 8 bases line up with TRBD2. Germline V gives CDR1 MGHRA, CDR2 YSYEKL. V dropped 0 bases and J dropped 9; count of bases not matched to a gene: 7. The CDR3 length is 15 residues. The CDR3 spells CASSQDSGGPTEQFF. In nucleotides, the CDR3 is TGCGCCAGCAGCCAAGATTCGGGGGGGCCGACTGAGCAGTTCTTC.

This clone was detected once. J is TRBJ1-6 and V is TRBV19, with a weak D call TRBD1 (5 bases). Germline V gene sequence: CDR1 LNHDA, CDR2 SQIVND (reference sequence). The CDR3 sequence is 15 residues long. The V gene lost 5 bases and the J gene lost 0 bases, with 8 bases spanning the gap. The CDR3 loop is CASSWGSSYNSPLHF. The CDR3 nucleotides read TGTGCCAGTAGTTGGGGGAGCTCCTATAATTCACCCCTCCACTTT.

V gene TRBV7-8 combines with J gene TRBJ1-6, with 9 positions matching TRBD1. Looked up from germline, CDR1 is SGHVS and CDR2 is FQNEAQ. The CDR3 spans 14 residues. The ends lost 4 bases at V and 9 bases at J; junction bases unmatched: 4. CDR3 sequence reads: CASSYTGGGSPLHF. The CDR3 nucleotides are TGTGCCAGCAGCTATACAGGGGGCGGTTCACCCCTCCACTTT.

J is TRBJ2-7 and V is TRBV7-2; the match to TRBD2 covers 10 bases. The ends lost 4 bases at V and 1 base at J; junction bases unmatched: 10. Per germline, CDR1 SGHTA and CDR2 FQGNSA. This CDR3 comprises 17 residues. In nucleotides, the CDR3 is TGTGCCAGCAGCTCGGAACCTATAGCGGGAGGATCCTACGAGCAGTACTTC. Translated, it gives CASSSEPIAGGSYEQYF.

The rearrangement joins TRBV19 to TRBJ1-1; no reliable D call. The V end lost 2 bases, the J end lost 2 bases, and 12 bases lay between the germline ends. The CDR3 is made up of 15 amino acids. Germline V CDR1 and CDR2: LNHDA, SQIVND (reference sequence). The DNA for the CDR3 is TGTGCCAGTAGTATAAGGCAAGGGTCCAACACTGAAGCTTTCTTT. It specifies CASSIRQGSNTEAFF.

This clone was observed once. Written as DNA, the CDR3 is TGTGCCAGCAGCTTGCGACGAGATTACCAAGAGACCCAGTACTTC. It specifies CASSLRRDYQETQYF. The rearrangement joins TRBV5-4 to TRBJ2-5; D is undetermined. CDR3 size: 15 residues. Germline V gene data show CDR1 as SGHNT and CDR2 as YYREEE (reference sequence). The V end was cut by 1 base, the J end by 0 bases, with 10 bases between.

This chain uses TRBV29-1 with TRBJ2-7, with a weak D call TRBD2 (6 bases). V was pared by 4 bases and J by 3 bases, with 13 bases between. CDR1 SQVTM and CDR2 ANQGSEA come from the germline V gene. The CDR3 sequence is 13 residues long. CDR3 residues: CSVGTVEGYEQYF. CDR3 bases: TGCAGCGTTGGGACGGTGGAGGGCTACGAGCAGTACTTC.